This TCR beta chain was documented in a study of post-analysis software for immune sequencing data. Study-wide findings and caveats: About 5 TRBV segments (TRBV5-6, TRBV5-1 and TRBV20-1 among them) occurred more frequently in patients than in controls.

Presence of unique molecular identifiers characterized the TCR beta cDNA libraries. cDNA molecules numbering 400,000 to 550,000 came from approximately 0.91 to 9.4 million T cells. TCRdb reprocessed the PCR reads with MiXCR, giving one entry per CDR3 protein. This sample has around 710,000 distinct CDR3 sequences, with roughly 50% found just once. Per germline, CDR1 SGHRS and CDR2 YFSETQ. After removal of 3 bases from V and 1 base from J, the junction contained 2 bases not matched to a gene. The CDR3 contains 16 residues. Details on this clonotype: What it binds is unknown.

This TCR came from a girl under 18 with multiple sclerosis. Sequencing was carried out using blood. The chain couples TRBV5-1 to TRBJ2-5, with 14 bases aligning to TRBD2. CDR3 sequence (DNA): TGCGCCAGCAGCTCCGGACTAGCGGGAGGCCAAGAGACCCAGTACTTC. It is translated as CASSSGLAGGQETQYF.